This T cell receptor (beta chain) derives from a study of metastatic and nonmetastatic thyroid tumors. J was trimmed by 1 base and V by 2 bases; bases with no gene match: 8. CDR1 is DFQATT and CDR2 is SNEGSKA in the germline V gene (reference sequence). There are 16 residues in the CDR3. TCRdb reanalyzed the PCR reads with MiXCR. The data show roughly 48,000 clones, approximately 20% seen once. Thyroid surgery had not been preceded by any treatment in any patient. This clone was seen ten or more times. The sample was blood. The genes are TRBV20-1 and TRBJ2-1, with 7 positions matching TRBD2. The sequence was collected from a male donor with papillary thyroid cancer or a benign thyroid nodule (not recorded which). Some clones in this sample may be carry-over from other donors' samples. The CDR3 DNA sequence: TGCAGTGCTAGAAGGCGGAGACTAGCTTCCTACAATGAGCAGTTCTTC. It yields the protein CSARRRRLASYNEQFF.